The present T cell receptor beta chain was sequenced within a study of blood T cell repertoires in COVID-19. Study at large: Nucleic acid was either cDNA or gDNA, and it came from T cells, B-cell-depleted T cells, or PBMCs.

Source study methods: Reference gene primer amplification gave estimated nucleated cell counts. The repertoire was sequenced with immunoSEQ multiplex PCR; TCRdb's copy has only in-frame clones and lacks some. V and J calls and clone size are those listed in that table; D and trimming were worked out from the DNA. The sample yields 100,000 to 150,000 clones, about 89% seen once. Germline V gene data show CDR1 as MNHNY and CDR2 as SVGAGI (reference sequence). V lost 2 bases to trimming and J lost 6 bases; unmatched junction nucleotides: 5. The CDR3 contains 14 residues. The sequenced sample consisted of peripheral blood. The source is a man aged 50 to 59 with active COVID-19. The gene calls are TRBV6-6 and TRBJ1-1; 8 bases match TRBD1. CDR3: CASSYARGLAEAFF. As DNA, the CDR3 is TGTGCCAGCAGTTACGCCAGGGGGCTGGCTGAAGCTTTCTTT.